This is a list of T cell receptor beta chains from one sample in a study of control samples from healthy donors and cancer patients. Produced via immunoSEQ multiplex PCR; TCRdb's table is partial and in-frame only. The sample shows 140,000 to 150,000 clones, approximately 91% of them seen only once. The sequenced material came from blood. The receptors originated from a man in his thirties or forties in good health. Each CDR3 is given with its conserved first and last residue. Fields, in order: clone size, J gene, D gene, V gene, CDR3 protein, CDR3 DNA. The D gene is left open where the match is weak. The size of a clone is reported for some rows only, either as once, few or many, or as a class for expanded clones.

clone_size: once; j_call: TRBJ1-2; d_call: NA; v_call: TRBV10-3; cdr3_aa: CAISELGGTYGYTF; cdr3_nt: TGTGCCATCAGTGAGTTAGGGGGGACCTATGGCTACACCTTC
clone_size: NA; j_call: TRBJ2-6; d_call: NA; v_call: TRBV9; cdr3_aa: CASSVAAPFGANVLTF; cdr3_nt: TGTGCCAGCAGCGTAGCGGCTCCGTTCGGGGCCAACGTCCTGACTTTC
clone_size: NA; j_call: TRBJ1-4; d_call: NA; v_call: TRBV27; cdr3_aa: CASSSNRAPNEKLFF; cdr3_nt: TGTGCCAGCAGTTCGAACAGGGCCCCTAATGAAAAACTGTTTTTT
clone_size: NA; j_call: TRBJ1-1; d_call: NA; v_call: TRBV6-2/TRBV6-3; cdr3_aa: CASSYSKWNTEAFF; cdr3_nt: TGTGCCAGCAGTTACTCGAAGTGGAACACTGAAGCTTTCTTT
clone_size: few; j_call: TRBJ1-1; d_call: NA; v_call: TRBV29-1; cdr3_aa: CSAPGANTEAFF; cdr3_nt: TGCAGCGCCCCAGGCGCGAACACTGAAGCTTTCTTT
clone_size: NA; j_call: TRBJ2-5; d_call: NA; v_call: TRBV6-5; cdr3_aa: CASSWDSQETQYF; cdr3_nt: TGTGCCAGCAGTTGGGACTCCCAAGAGACCCAGTACTTC
clone_size: once; j_call: TRBJ1-1; d_call: NA; v_call: TRBV5-1; cdr3_aa: CASSYGENTEAFF; cdr3_nt: TGCGCCAGCAGTTACGGGGAGAACACTGAAGCTTTCTTT
clone_size: NA; j_call: TRBJ1-2; d_call: NA; v_call: TRBV27; cdr3_aa: CASIYGYTF; cdr3_nt: TGTGCCAGCATCTATGGCTACACCTTC
clone_size: once; j_call: TRBJ1-6; d_call: NA; v_call: TRBV19; cdr3_aa: CASSWGNSYNSPLHF; cdr3_nt: TGTGCCAGTAGTTGGGGGAACTCCTATAATTCACCCCTCCACTTT
clone_size: NA; j_call: TRBJ1-3; d_call: NA; v_call: TRBV12-5; cdr3_aa: CASGLPQTGNTIYF; cdr3_nt: TGTGCTAGTGGTTTGCCACAGACTGGAAACACCATATATTTT
clone_size: NA; j_call: TRBJ1-2; d_call: NA; v_call: TRBV5-1; cdr3_aa: CASSLEGWTEPNYGYTF; cdr3_nt: TGCGCCAGCAGCTTGGAGGGGTGGACTGAGCCTAACTATGGCTACACCTTC
clone_size: NA; j_call: TRBJ1-5; d_call: NA; v_call: TRBV24-1; cdr3_aa: CATSGRHSNQPQHF; cdr3_nt: TGTGCCACCAGTGGCAGGCATAGCAATCAGCCCCAGCATTTT
clone_size: NA; j_call: TRBJ1-2; d_call: NA; v_call: TRBV15; cdr3_aa: CATSREVRVNGYTF; cdr3_nt: TGTGCCACCAGCAGAGAGGTCAGGGTGAATGGCTACACCTTC
clone_size: NA; j_call: TRBJ2-7; d_call: TRBD1; v_call: TRBV9; cdr3_aa: CASSVAGTGHYEQYF; cdr3_nt: TGTGCCAGCAGCGTAGCTGGGACAGGGCATTACGAGCAGTACTTC
clone_size: NA; j_call: TRBJ1-2; d_call: TRBD1; v_call: TRBV28; cdr3_aa: CASSFRGLKNYGYTF; cdr3_nt: TGTGCCAGCAGTTTCAGGGGGCTGAAGAACTATGGCTACACCTTC
clone_size: NA; j_call: TRBJ1-5; d_call: NA; v_call: TRBV19; cdr3_aa: CATGTGNQPQHF; cdr3_nt: TGTGCCACCGGGACCGGCAATCAGCCCCAGCATTTT
clone_size: NA; j_call: TRBJ1-2; d_call: NA; v_call: TRBV3-1/TRBV3-2; cdr3_aa: CASSQGPSSNYGYTF; cdr3_nt: TGTGCCAGCAGCCAAGGACCCAGCTCTAACTATGGCTACACCTTC
clone_size: once; j_call: TRBJ1-2; d_call: NA; v_call: TRBV5-1; cdr3_aa: CASRPDSLGYTF; cdr3_nt: TGCGCCAGCAGACCGGACAGTTTGGGCTACACCTTC
clone_size: NA; j_call: TRBJ2-7; d_call: NA; v_call: TRBV19; cdr3_aa: CASSITSGYEQYF; cdr3_nt: TGTGCCAGTAGTATTACCTCGGGATACGAGCAGTACTTC
clone_size: NA; j_call: TRBJ2-1; d_call: TRBD2; v_call: TRBV28; cdr3_aa: CASSLGAGGPNEQFF; cdr3_nt: TGTGCCAGCAGTCTAGGGGCGGGGGGGCCGAATGAGCAGTTCTTC
clone_size: NA; j_call: TRBJ2-7; d_call: NA; v_call: TRBV19; cdr3_aa: CASSIGFGTKPYEQYF; cdr3_nt: TGTGCCAGTAGTATCGGGTTCGGGACAAAACCCTACGAGCAGTACTTC
clone_size: NA; j_call: TRBJ1-2; d_call: NA; v_call: TRBV5-1; cdr3_aa: CASSLTGLGYTF; cdr3_nt: TGCGCCAGCAGCTTAACAGGGCTTGGCTACACCTTC
clone_size: NA; j_call: TRBJ2-3; d_call: TRBD2; v_call: TRBV9; cdr3_aa: CASNLDGAGFTDTQYF; cdr3_nt: TGTGCCAGCAACCTCGACGGAGCGGGGTTCACAGATACGCAGTATTTT
clone_size: NA; j_call: TRBJ1-4; d_call: NA; v_call: TRBV5-1; cdr3_aa: CASSLGRYNEKLFF; cdr3_nt: TGCGCCAGCAGCTTGGGCAGGTATAATGAAAAACTGTTTTTT
clone_size: NA; j_call: TRBJ1-2; d_call: TRBD1; v_call: TRBV7-9; cdr3_aa: CASSLGTGYYGYTF; cdr3_nt: TGTGCCAGCAGCTTGGGGACAGGATACTATGGCTACACCTTC
clone_size: NA; j_call: TRBJ1-2; d_call: TRBD1; v_call: TRBV28; cdr3_aa: CASSSPGQGDYGYTF; cdr3_nt: TGTGCCAGCAGTTCCCCGGGACAGGGAGACTATGGCTACACCTTC
clone_size: NA; j_call: TRBJ1-1; d_call: NA; v_call: TRBV28; cdr3_aa: CASTSNPMNTEAFF; cdr3_nt: TGTGCCAGCACGTCTAACCCAATGAATACTGAAGCTTTCTTT
clone_size: once; j_call: TRBJ2-1; d_call: NA; v_call: TRBV7-3; cdr3_aa: CASSLFSGEYNEQFF; cdr3_nt: TGTGCCAGCAGCTTATTCTCGGGGGAATACAATGAGCAGTTCTTC
clone_size: NA; j_call: TRBJ2-3; d_call: TRBD1; v_call: TRBV24-1; cdr3_aa: CATSDNDRESTDTQYF; cdr3_nt: TGTGCCACCAGTGATAACGACAGGGAATCCACAGATACGCAGTATTTT
clone_size: NA; j_call: TRBJ2-7; d_call: NA; v_call: TRBV5-4; cdr3_aa: CASRAQGYYEQYF; cdr3_nt: TGTGCCAGCAGGGCACAGGGATACTACGAGCAGTACTTC
clone_size: NA; j_call: TRBJ1-6; d_call: NA; v_call: TRBV27; cdr3_aa: CASSSGSNSPLHF; cdr3_nt: TGTGCCAGCAGTAGCGGCAGTAATTCACCCCTCCACTTT
clone_size: NA; j_call: TRBJ1-1; d_call: TRBD1; v_call: TRBV19; cdr3_aa: CASSRIQGAGLDTEAFF; cdr3_nt: TGTGCCAGTAGTAGAATTCAGGGGGCGGGGTTGGACACTGAAGCTTTCTTT
clone_size: NA; j_call: TRBJ1-5; d_call: NA; v_call: TRBV15; cdr3_aa: CATAGAGNQPQHF; cdr3_nt: TGTGCCACCGCAGGGGCCGGGAATCAGCCCCAGCATTTT
clone_size: NA; j_call: TRBJ2-2; d_call: NA; v_call: TRBV29-1; cdr3_aa: CSVTHVSGAGELFF; cdr3_nt: TGCAGCGTTACCCACGTTTCCGGGGCCGGGGAGCTGTTTTTT
clone_size: NA; j_call: TRBJ2-7; d_call: NA; v_call: TRBV25-1; cdr3_aa: CASSLGAYEQYF; cdr3_nt: TGTGCCAGCAGTCTAGGGGCCTACGAGCAGTACTTC
clone_size: NA; j_call: TRBJ1-5; d_call: NA; v_call: TRBV5-6; cdr3_aa: CASIEGVGQPQHF; cdr3_nt: TGTGCCAGCATCGAAGGGGTAGGTCAGCCCCAGCATTTT
clone_size: NA; j_call: TRBJ1-1; d_call: TRBD1; v_call: TRBV5-1; cdr3_aa: CASSNDRVGAFF; cdr3_nt: TGCGCCAGCAGCAACGACAGGGTAGGAGCTTTCTTT
clone_size: once; j_call: TRBJ2-5; d_call: NA; v_call: TRBV2; cdr3_aa: CASSLNFYQETQYF; cdr3_nt: TGTGCCAGCAGTTTAAATTTTTACCAAGAGACCCAGTACTTC
clone_size: few; j_call: TRBJ2-6; d_call: NA; v_call: TRBV21-1; cdr3_aa: CASSLKDRERRGANVLTF; cdr3_nt: TGTGCCAGCAGTCTCAAGGACAGGGAACGACGAGGGGCCAACGTCCTGACTTTC
clone_size: NA; j_call: TRBJ1-1; d_call: NA; v_call: TRBV19; cdr3_aa: CASRGTEAFF; cdr3_nt: TGTGCCAGTAGGGGCACAGAAGCTTTCTTT
clone_size: NA; j_call: TRBJ1-1; d_call: NA; v_call: TRBV28; cdr3_aa: CASSLWESGTEAFF; cdr3_nt: TGTGCCAGCAGTTTATGGGAGAGCGGCACTGAAGCTTTCTTT